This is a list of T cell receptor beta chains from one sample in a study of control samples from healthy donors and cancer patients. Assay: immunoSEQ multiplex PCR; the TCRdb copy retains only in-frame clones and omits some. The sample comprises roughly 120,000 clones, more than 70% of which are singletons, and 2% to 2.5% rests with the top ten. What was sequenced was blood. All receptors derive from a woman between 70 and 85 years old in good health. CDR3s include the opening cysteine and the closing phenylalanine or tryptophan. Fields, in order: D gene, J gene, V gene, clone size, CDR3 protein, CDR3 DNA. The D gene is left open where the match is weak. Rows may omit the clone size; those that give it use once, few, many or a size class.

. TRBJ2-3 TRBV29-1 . CSVERAGTDTQYF TGCAGCGTTGAGAGGGCTGGGACAGATACGCAGTATTTT
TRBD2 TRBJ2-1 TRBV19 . CASSRLLGGAYNEQFF TGTGCCAGTAGCCGGCTTTTGGGGGGGGCCTACAATGAGCAGTTCTTC
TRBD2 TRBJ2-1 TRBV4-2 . CASSQQTSGAYNEQFF TGTGCCAGCAGCCAACAGACTAGCGGGGCTTACAATGAGCAGTTCTTC
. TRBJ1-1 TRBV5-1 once CASSPVVLNTEAFF TGCGCCAGCAGCCCTGTCGTTCTGAACACTGAAGCTTTCTTT
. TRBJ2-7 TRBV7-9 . CASSLVAGTPYEQYF TGTGCCAGCAGCTTAGTCGCAGGGACACCTTACGAGCAGTACTTC
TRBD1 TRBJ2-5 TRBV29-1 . CSVKDENRGGTQYF TGCAGCGTTAAAGATGAGAACAGGGGTGGGACCCAGTACTTC
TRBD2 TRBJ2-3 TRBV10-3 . CAISDPGRVSDTQYF TGTGCCATCAGTGACCCCGGGAGGGTGTCAGATACGCAGTATTTT
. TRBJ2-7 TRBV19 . CASSRRDYEQYF TGTGCCAGTAGTAGGCGGGACTACGAGCAGTACTTC
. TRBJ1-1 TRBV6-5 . CASSYSGGEEAFF TGTGCCAGCAGTTACTCTGGGGGGGAAGAAGCTTTCTTT
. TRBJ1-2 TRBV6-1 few CASSERGGIGYTF TGTGCCAGCAGTGAACGTGGGGGCATTGGCTACACCTTC
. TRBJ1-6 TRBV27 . CASSLGGTRRNSPLHF TGTGCCAGCAGTTTAGGGGGGACGAGGCGTAATTCACCCCTCCACTTT
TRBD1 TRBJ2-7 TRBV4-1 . CASSQTGGDEQYF TGCGCCAGCAGCCAGACAGGGGGAGACGAGCAGTACTTC
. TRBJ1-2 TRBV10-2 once CASSERGAGYGYTF TGCGCCAGCAGTGAACGGGGGGCGGGGTATGGCTACACCTTC
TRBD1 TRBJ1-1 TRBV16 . CASSQGTGTGYEAFF TGTGCCAGCAGCCAGGGGACAGGGACGGGGTATGAAGCTTTCTTT
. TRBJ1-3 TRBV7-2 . CASSYRYSGNTIYF TGTGCCAGCAGCTACAGATACTCTGGAAACACCATATATTTT
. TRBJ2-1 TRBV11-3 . CASSLDYRNEQFF TGTGCCAGCAGCTTAGATTACAGAAATGAGCAGTTCTTC
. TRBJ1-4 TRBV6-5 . CASSYSIRVTNEKLFF TGTGCCAGCAGTTACTCGATTAGAGTAACTAATGAAAAACTGTTTTTT
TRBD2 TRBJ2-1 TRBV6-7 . CASSYSASGGAIYNEQFF TGTGCCAGCAGTTACTCGGCTAGCGGGGGGGCTATTTACAATGAGCAGTTCTTC